This T cell receptor (beta chain) comes out of a study of CD4 and CD8 cells across lung adenocarcinoma regions (dated by TCRdb to 2017 to 2018). About the full investigation: To look at intratumor heterogeneity in the T cell receptor repertoire, the study compared tumor centers against tumor margins.

Libraries were made using PCR. TCRdb lists the instrument as HiSeq X Ten. TCRdb applied fastp at Q25 and MiXCR to the public reads, then kept only in-frame beta chains. Rows merge per CDR3 protein into single entries with the most common DNA and genes. The sample data list tens of thousands of distinct CDR3 sequences, and more than 45% of these were observed just once. The biggest ten clones account for 20% to 25% of the sample. The donors were patients who had localized lung adenocarcinoma, which is a subtype of non-small cell lung cancer. Samples were obtained from the centers of localized lung adenocarcinomas. For TCR repertoire analysis, CD4+ T cells taken from tumor tissue were profiled apart from CD8+ T cells. The sample holds a few counts of this clonotype. Its antigen is currently not known. Mismatch with germline at one junction end may stem from a read error. As encoded in the germline V gene, CDR1 is WSHSY while CDR2 is SAAADI. The CDR3 measures 19 amino acids from cysteine to phenylalanine. The entry retains the CDR3 DNA only, 57 bases that are in frame from base 1.

The rearrangement combines TRBV10-2 with TRBJ2-3, with 9 junctional bases fitting TRBD2. This sequence was found in a male donor with lung adenocarcinoma. The CD4 and CD8 labels of this study may be unreliable. The sample taken for sequencing was CD4+ T cells from the center of a lung tumor. This specimen's cell subset or site label, interpreted: tumor center region. The CDR3: CASRTGAGGGGGDADTQYF. The bases are TGCGCCAGCAGGACCGGGGCGGGCGGGGGGGGCGGGGACGCAGATACGCAGTACTTT.